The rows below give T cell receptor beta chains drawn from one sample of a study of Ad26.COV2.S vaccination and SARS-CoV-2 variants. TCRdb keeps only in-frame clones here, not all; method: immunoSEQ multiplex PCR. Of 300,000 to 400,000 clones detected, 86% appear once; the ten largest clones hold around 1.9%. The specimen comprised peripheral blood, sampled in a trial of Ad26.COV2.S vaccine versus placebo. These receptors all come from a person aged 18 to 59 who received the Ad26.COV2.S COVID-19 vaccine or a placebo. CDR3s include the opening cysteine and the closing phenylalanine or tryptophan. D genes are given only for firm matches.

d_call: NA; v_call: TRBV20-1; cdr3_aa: CSASGGLGTDTQYF
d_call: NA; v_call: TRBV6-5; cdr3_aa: CASSYRDPSSYEQYF
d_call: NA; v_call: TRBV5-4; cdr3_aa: CASSSDRIREETQYF
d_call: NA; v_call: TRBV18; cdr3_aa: CASPEQSSGYGYTF
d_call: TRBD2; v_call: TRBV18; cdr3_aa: CASSSSGLAVTYEQYF
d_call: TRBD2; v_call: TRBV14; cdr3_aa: CASSQELAGHGYQETQYF
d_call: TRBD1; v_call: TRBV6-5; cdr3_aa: CASSRGDRGTDTQYF
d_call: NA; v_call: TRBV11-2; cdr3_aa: CASTIQFGSYTGELFF
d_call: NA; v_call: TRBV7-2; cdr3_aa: CASSLAGVDTQYF
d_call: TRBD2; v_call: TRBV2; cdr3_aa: CASSPTSGGADEQFF
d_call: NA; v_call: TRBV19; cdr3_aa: CASSIGQGTGELFF
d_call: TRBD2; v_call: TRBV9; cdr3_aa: CASTGLAGKNEQFF
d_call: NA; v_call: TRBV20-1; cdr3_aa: CSAKFNSPLHF
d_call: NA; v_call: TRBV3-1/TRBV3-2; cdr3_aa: CASSQEPGRYHEQYF
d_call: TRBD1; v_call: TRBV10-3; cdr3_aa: CAISESIAGGRYEQYF
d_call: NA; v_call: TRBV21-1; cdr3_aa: CASSGPGQGFGNQPQHF
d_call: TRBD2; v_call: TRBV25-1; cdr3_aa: CASSEWEGTGELFF